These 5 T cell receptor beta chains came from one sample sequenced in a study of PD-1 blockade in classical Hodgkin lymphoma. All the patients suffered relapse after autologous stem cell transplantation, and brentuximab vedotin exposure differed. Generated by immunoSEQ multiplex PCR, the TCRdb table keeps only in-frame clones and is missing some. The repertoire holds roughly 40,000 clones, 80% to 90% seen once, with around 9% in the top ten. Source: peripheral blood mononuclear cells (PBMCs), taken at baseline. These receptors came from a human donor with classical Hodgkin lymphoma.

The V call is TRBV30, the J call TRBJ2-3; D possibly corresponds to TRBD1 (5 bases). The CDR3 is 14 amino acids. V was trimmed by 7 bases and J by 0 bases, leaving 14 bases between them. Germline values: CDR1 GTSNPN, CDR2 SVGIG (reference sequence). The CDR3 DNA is TGTGCCTCCGACCCAGGGTTCAGCACAGATACGCAGTATTTT. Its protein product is CASDPGFSTDTQYF. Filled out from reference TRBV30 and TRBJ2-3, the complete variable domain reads SQTIHQWPATLVQPVGSPLSLECTVEGTSNPNLYWYRQAAGRGLQLLFYSVGIGQISSEVPQNLSASRPQDRQFILSSKKLLLSDSGFYLCASDPGFSTDTQYFGPGTRLTVL.

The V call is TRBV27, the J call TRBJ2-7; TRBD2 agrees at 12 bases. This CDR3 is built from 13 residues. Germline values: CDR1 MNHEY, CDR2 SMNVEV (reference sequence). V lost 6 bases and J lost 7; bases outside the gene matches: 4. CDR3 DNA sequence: TGTGCCAGCAGATCTAGCGGGAGGGATGAGCAGTACTTC. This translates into CASRSSGRDEQYF.

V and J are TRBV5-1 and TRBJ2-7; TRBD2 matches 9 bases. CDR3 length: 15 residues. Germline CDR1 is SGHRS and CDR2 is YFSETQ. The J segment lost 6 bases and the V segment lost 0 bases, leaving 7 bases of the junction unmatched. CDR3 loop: CASSLVVAGAREQYF. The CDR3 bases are TGCGCCAGCAGCTTGGTGGTAGCGGGGGCTCGCGAGCAGTACTTC.

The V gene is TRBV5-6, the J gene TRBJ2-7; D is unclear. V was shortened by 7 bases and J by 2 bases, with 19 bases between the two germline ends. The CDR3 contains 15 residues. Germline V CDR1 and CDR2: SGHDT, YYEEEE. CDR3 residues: CASGLYVIPTYEQYF. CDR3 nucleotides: TGTGCCAGCGGGCTCTACGTTATACCGACCTACGAGCAGTACTTC.

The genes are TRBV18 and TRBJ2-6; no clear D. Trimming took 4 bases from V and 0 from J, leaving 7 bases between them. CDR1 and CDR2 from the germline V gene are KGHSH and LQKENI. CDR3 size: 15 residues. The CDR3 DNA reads TGTGCCAGCTCACTAAGGGCCTCTGGGGCCAACGTCCTGACTTTC. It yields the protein CASSLRASGANVLTF.